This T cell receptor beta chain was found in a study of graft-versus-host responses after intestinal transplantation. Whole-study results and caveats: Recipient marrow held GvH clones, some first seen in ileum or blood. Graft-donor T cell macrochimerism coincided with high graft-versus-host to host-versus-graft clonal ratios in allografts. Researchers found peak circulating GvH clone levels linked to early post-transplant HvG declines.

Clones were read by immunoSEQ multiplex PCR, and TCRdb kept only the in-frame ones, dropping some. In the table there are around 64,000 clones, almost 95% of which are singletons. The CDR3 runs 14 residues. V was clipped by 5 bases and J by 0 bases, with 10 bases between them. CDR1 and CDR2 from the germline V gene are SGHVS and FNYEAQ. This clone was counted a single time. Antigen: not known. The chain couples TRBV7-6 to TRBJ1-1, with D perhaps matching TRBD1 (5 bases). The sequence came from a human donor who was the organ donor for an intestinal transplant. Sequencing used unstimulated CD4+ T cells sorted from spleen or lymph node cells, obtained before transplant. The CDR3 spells CASSADSMNTEAFF. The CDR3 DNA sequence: TGTGCCAGCAGCGCAGACAGCATGAACACTGAAGCTTTCTTT.